This section outlines one TCR beta chain sequence together with its context. Its target is unknown. Before ophthalmopathy appeared, progressors gave blood at initial hyperthyroidism diagnosis. The data derive from a study of T cells in Graves' hyperthyroidism and ophthalmopathy. From germline, CDR1 is SGHVS and CDR2 FNYEAQ. V lost 1 base and J lost 0; bases outside the gene matches: 4. This CDR3 is 16 amino acids long. The study, taken as a whole, reports: Also found in blood were most expanded thyroid clonotypes above 0.001.

Amplified regions were TCR beta CDR3 sequences from RNA transcripts. TCR CDR3 underwent first-round RT-PCR with the HTBI primer set. TCRdb recomputed calls from the multiplex PCR reads with MiXCR, one row per CDR3 protein. The table includes about 350,000 distinct CDR3 sequences, 17% detected once. J is TRBJ2-7 and V is TRBV7-6; the match to TRBD1 covers 9 bases. Sequenced material: blood. The sequence came from a woman aged 30 to 39 with Graves' hyperthyroidism that later progressed to Graves' ophthalmopathy. CDR3 loop: CASSLDSGQGSYEQYF. CDR3 bases: TGTGCCAGCAGCTTAGATTCGGGACAGGGCTCCTACGAGCAGTACTTC.